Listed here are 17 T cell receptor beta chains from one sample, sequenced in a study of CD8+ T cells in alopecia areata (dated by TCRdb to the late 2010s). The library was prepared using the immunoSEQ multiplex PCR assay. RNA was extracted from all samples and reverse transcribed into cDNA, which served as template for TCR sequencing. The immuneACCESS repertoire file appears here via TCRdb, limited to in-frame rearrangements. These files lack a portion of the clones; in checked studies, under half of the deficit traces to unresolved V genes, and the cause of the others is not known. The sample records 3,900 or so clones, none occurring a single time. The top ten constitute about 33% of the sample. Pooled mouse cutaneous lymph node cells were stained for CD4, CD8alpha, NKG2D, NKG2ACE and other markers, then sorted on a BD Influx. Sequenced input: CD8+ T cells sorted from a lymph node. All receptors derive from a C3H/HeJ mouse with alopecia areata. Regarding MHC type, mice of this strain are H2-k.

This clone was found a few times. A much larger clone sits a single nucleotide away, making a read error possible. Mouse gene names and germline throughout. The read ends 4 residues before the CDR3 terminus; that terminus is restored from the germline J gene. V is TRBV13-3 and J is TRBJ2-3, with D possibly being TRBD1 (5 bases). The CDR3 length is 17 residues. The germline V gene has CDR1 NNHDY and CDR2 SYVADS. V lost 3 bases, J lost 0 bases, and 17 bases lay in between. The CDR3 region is CASSVPPRAASAETLYF. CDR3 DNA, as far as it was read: TGTGCCAGCAGTGTCCCCCCCAGGGCGGCTAGTGCAGAA.

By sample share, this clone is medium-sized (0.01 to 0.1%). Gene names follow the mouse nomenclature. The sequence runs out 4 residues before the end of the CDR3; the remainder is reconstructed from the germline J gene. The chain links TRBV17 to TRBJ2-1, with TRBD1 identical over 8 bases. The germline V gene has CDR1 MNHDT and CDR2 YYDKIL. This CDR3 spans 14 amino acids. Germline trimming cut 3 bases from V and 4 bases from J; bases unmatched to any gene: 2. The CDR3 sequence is CASSSHRGYAEQFF. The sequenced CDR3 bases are TGTGCTAGCAGTAGCCACAGGGGGTATGCT.

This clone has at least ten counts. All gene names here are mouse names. CDR3: CASGTGNDYTF. The part of the CDR3 DNA that was read is TGTGCCAGCGGGACAGGGAAC. The V call is TRBV19, the J call TRBJ1-2, with TRBD1 matching 9 bases. The DNA ends 4 residues before the CDR3 does, and the rest of the CDR3 is filled in from the germline J gene. The CDR3 is 11 residues long. Germline loops: CDR1 FNHDT, CDR2 SITEND (reference sequence).

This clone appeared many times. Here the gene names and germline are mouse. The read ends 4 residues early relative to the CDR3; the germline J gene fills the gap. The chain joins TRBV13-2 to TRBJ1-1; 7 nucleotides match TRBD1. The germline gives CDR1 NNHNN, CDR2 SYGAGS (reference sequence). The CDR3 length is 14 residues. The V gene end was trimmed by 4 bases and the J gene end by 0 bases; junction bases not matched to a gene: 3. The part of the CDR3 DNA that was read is TGTGCCAGCGGTCCTGGGACAGCAAACACA. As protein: CASGPGTANT. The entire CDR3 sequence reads CASGPGTANTEVFF.

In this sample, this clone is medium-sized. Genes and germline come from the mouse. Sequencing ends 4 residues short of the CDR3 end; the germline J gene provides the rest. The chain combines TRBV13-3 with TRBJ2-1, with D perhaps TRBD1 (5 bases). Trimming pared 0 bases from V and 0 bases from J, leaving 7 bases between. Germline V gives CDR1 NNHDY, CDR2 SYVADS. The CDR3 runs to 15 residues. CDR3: CASSDGTTNYAEQFF. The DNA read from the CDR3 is TGTGCCAGCAGTGATGGGACAACTAACTATGCT.

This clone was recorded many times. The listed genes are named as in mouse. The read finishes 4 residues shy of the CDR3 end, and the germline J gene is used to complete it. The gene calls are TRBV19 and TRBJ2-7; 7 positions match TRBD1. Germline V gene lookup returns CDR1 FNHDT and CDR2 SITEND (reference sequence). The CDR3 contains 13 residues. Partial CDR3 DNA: TGTGCCAGCAATCTCCGGGACAGATAT. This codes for CASNLRDRY. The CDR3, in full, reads CASNLRDRYEQYF.

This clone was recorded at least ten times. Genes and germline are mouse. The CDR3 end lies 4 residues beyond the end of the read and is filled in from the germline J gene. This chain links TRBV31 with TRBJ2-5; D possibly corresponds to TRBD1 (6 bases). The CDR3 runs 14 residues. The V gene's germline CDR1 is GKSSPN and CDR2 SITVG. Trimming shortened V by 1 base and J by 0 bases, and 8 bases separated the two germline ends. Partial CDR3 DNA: TGTGCCTGGAGTCCAGGGGTTAACCAAGAC. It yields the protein CAWSPGVNQD. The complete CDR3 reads CAWSPGVNQDTQYF.

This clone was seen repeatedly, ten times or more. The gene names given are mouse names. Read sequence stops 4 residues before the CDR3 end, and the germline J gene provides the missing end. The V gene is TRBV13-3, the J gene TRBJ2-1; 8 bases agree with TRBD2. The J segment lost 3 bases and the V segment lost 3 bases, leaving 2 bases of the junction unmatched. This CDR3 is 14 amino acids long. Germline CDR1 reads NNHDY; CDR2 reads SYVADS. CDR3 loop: CASSGGGPYAEQFF. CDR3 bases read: TGTGCCAGCAGTGGGGGGGGCCCCTATGCT.

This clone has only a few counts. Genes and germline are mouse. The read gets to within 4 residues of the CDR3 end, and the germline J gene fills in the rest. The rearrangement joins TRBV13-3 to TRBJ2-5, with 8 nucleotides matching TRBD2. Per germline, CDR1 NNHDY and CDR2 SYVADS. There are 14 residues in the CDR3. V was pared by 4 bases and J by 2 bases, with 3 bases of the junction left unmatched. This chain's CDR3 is CASSLGGGQDTQYF. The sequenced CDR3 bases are TGTGCCAGCAGTCTTGGGGGGGGCCAAGAC.

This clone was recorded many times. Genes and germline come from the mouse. CDR3 DNA (partial): TGTGCCAGAGGGACAGGA. Translating gives CARGTG. The whole CDR3 sequence is CARGTGEVFF. The V gene is TRBV13-1, the J gene TRBJ1-1; 8 nucleotides match TRBD1. The read is 4 residues too short to cover the CDR3 end, so that end is filled in from the germline J gene. CDR1 is NSHNY, CDR2 SYGAGN, per germline. The CDR3 extends over 10 amino acids.

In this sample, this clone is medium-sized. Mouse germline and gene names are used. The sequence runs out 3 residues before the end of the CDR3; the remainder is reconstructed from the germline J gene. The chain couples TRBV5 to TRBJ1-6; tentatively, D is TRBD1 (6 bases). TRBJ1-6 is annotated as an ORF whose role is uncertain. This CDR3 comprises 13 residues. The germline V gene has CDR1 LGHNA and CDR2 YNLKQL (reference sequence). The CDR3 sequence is CASSQDLGTLLYF. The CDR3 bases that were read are TGTGCCAGCAGCCAAGATTTGGGGACACTC.

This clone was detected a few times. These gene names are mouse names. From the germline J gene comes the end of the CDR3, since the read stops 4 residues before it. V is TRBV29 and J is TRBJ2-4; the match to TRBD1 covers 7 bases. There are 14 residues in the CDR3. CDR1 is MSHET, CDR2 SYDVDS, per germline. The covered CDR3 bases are TGTGCTAGCAGTTTATTAGGGACAGAAAAC. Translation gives CASSLLGTEN. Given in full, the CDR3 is CASSLLGTENTLYF.

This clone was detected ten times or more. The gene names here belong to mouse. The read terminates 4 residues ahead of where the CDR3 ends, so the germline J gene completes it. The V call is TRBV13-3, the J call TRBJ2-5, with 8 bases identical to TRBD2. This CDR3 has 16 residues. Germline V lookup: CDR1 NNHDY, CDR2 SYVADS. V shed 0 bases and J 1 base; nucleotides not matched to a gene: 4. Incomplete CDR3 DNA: TGTGCCAGCAGTGATGCTGAGACTGGGGACCAAGAC. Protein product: CASSDAETGDQD. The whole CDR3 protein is CASSDAETGDQDTQYF.

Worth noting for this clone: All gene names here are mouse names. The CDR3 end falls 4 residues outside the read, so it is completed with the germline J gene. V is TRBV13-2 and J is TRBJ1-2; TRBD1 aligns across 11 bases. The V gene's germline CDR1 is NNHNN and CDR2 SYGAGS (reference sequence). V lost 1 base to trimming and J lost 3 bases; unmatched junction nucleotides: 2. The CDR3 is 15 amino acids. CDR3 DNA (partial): TGTGCCAGCGGTGATACGGGACAGGGGGACTCC. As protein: CASGDTGQGDS. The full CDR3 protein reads CASGDTGQGDSDYTF.

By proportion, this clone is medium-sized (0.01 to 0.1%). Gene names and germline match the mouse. CDR3 loop: CASREGADTEVFF. The CDR3 DNA, read in part, is TGTGCCAGCAGGGAGGGGGCCGACACA. The chain links TRBV19 to TRBJ1-1; 7 bases are a match to TRBD1. The sequenced fragment ends 4 residues before the CDR3 boundary, so the rest is inferred from the germline J gene. Per the germline V gene, CDR1 is FNHDT and CDR2 is SITEND (reference sequence). J was trimmed by 3 bases and V by 5 bases; bases with no gene match: 4. CDR3 length: 13 amino acids.

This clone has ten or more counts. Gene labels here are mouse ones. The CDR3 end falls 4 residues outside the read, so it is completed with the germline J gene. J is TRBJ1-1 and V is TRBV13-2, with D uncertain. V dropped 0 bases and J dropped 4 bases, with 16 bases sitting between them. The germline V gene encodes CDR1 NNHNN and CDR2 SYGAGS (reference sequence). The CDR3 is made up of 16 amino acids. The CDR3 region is CASGDAQWPGGTEVFF. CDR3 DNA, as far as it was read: TGTGCCAGCGGTGATGCACAGTGGCCCGGTGGCACA.

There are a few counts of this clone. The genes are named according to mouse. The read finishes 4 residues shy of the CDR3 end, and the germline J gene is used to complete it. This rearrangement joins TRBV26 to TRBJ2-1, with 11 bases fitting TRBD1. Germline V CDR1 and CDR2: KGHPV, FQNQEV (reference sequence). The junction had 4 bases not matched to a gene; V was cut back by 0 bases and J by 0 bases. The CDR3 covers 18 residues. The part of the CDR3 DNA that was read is TGTGCCAGCAGTCTGTCGGGACAGGGGGGGAATAACTATGCT. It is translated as CASSLSGQGGNNYA. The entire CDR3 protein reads CASSLSGQGGNNYAEQFF.